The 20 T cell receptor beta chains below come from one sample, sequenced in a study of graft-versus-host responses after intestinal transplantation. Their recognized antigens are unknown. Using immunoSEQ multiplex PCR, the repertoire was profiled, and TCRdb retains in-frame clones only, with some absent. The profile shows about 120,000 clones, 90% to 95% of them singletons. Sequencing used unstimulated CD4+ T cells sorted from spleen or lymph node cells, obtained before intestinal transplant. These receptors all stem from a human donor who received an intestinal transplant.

This chain's CDR3 is CASSRGPARSGNTIYF. DNA of the CDR3: TGTGCCAGCAGCCGCGGACCGGCCCGCTCTGGAAACACCATATATTTT. This chain links TRBV7-3 with TRBJ1-3; D gene uncertain. Trimming stripped 5 bases from V and 0 bases from J, with 14 bases between. From germline, CDR1 is SGHTA and CDR2 FQGTGA. CDR3 length: 16 residues.

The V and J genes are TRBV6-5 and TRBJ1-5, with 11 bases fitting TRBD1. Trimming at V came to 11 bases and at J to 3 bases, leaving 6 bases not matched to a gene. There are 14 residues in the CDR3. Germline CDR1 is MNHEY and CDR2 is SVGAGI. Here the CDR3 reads CAAGQGAYNQPQHF. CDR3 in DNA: TGTGCCGCAGGACAGGGGGCTTACAATCAGCCCCAGCATTTT.

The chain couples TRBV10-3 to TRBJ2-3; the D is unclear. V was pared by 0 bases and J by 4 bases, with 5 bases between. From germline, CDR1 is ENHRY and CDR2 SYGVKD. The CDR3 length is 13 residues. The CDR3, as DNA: TGTGCCATCAGTGAGTCCGAGGCAGATACGCAGTATTTT. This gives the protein CAISESEADTQYF.

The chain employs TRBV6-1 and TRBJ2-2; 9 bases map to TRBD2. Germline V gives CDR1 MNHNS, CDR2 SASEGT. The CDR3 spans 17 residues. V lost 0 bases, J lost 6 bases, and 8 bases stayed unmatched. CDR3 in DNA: TGTGCCAGCAGTGAAGCCTTGGGGACTAGCCTGCCCGGGGAGCTGTTTTTT. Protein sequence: CASSEALGTSLPGELFF.

CDR3 in amino acids: CASSWGPVWPTAKNIQYF. The CDR3 DNA is TGTGCCAGCAGCTGGGGTCCGGTGTGGCCCACAGCCAAAAACATTCAGTACTTC. The chain uses TRBV13 and TRBJ2-4; D is unresolved. Per the germline V gene, CDR1 is PRHDT and CDR2 is FYEKMQ (reference sequence). The CDR3 length is 18 residues. Trimming removed 4 bases from V and 0 bases from J, with 19 bases in between.

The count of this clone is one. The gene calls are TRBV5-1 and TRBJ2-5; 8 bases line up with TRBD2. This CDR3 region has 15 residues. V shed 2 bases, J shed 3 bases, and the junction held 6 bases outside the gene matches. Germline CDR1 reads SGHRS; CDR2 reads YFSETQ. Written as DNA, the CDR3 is TGCGCCAGCAGCTTAGCGGGAGTGTGGGAAGAGACCCAGTACTTC. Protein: CASSLAGVWEETQYF.

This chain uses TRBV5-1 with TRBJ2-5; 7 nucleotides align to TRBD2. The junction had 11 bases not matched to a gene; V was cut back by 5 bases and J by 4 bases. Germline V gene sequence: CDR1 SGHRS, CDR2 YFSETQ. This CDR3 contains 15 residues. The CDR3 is CASRLDGAGRETQYF. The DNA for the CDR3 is TGCGCCAGCAGACTGGACGGAGCGGGAAGAGAGACCCAGTACTTC.

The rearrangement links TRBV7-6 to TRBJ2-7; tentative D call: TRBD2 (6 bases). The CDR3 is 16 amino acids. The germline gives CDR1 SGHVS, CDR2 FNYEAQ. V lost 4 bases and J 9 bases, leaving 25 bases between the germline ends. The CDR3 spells CASSSNPGDASGAQYF. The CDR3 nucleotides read TGTGCCAGCAGCTCAAATCCGGGAGATGCTAGTGGGGCGCAGTACTTC.

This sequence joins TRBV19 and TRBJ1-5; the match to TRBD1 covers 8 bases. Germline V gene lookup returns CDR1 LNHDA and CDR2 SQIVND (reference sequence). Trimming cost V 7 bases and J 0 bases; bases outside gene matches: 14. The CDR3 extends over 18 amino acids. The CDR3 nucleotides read TGTGCCAGTACCAATATAGGGCGGACAGGGACTAGCAATCAGCCCCAGCATTTT. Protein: CASTNIGRTGTSNQPQHF.

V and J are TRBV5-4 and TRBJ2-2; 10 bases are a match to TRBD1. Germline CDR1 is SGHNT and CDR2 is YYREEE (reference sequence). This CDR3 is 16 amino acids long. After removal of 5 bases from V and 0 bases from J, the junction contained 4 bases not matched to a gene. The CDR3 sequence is CASRPGTGANTGELFF. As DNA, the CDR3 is TGTGCCAGCAGGCCCGGGACAGGGGCGAACACCGGGGAGCTGTTTTTT.

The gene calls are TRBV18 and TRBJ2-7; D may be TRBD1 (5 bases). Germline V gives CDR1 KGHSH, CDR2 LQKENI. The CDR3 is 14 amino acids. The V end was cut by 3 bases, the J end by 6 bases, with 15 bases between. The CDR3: CASSPLVGLGEQYF. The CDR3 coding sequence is TGTGCCAGCTCACCCCTCGTGGGGCTAGGCGAGCAGTACTTC.

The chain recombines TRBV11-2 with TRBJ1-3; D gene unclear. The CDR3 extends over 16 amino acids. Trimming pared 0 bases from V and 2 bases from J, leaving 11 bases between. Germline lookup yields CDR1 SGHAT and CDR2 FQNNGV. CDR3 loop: CASSLDRAATGNTIYF. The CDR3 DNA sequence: TGTGCCAGCAGCTTAGATCGGGCAGCTACTGGAAACACCATATATTTT.

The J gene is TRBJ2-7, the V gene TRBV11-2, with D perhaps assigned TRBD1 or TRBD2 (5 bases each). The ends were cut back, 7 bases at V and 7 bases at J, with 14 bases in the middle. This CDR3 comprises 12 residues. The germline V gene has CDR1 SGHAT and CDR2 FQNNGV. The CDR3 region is CASNGASEEQYF. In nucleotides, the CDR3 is TGTGCCAGCAACGGGGCGTCAGAAGAGCAGTACTTC. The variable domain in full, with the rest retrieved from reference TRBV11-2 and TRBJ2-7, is EAGVAQSPRYKIIEKRQSVAFWCNPISGHATLYWYQQILGQGPKLLIQFQNNGVVDDSQLPKDRFSAERLKGVDSTLKIQPAKLEDSAVYLCASNGASEEQYFGPGTRLTVT.

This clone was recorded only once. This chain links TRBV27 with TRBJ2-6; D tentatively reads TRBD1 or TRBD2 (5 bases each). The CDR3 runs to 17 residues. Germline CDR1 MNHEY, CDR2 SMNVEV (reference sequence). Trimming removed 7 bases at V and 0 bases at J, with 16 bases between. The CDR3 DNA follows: TGTGCCAGCACCCTAGACAGCGGCAGCTCTGGGGCCAACGTCCTGACTTTC. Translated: CASTLDSGSSGANVLTF.

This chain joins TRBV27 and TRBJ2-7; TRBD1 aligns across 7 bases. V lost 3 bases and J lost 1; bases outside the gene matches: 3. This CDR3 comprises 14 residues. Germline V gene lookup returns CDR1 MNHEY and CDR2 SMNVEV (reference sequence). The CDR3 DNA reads TGTGCCAGCAGTTTCCAGGGGGTTTCCTACGAGCAGTACTTC. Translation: CASSFQGVSYEQYF.

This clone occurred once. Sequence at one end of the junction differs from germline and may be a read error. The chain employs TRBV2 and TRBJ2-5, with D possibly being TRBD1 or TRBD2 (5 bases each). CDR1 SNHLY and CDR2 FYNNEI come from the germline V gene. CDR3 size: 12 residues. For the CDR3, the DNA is TGTGCCGGCAGGGAGAACCAAGAGACCCAGTACTTC. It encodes CAGRENQETQYF.

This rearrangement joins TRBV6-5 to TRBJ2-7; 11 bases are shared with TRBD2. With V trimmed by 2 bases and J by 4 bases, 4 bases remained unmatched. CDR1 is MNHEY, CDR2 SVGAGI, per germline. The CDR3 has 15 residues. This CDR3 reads CASSYPSSGRYEQYF. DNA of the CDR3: TGTGCCAGCAGTTACCCCTCTAGCGGGAGGTACGAGCAGTACTTC.

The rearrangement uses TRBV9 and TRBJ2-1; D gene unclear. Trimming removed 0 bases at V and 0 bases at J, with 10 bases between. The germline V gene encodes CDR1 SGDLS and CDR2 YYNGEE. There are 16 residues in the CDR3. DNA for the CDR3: TGTGCCAGCAGCGTAGGTGAGCACGCCTCCTACAATGAGCAGTTCTTC. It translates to CASSVGEHASYNEQFF.

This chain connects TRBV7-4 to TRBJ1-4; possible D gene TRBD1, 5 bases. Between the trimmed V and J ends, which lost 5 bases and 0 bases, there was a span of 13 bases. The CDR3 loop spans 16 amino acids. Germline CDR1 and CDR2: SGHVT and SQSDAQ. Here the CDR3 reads CASSITRDATNEKLFF. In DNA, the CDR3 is TGTGCCAGCAGCATCACCCGGGACGCAACTAATGAAAAACTGTTTTTT.

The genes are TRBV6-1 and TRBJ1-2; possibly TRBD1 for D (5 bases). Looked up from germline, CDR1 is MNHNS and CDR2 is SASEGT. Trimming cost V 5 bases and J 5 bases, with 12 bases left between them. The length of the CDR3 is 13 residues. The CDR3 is CASSISGGYGYTF. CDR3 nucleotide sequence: TGTGCCAGCAGTATCTCTGGGGGTTATGGCTACACCTTC.